Listed below are T cell receptor beta chains from one sample, sequenced in a study of OX40 agonist ivuxolimab in advanced cancers. Assay used: immunoSEQ multiplex PCR; TCRdb lists only in-frame clones, some missing. The sample carries about 73,000 clones, around 90% recorded once. Sequencing was performed on CD4+ or CD8+ T cells sorted from blood, taken in a trial of the OX40 agonist ivuxolimab. These receptors were collected from an adult with an advanced solid tumor such as melanoma, head and neck, liver or kidney cancer. CDR3s leave out the opening cysteine and the closing phenylalanine or tryptophan.

TRBJ1-2 TRBV9 ASSVTGLVLGGYT
TRBJ1-1 TRBV25-1 ASSGRGRPATEAF
TRBJ2-1 TRBV10-1 ASRGTSDYNEQF
TRBJ1-6 TRBV28 ASTFLIDRAYNSPLH
TRBJ2-3 TRBV19 ASKPGQGAWDTQY
TRBJ1-1 TRBV5-1 ASSLGRTEAF
TRBJ2-7 TRBV27 ASSLRDPGAGVYEQY
TRBJ2-5 TRBV2 ASFSHRGVGETQY
TRBJ2-7 TRBV2 AFSNRAGYDEQY
TRBJ2-7 TRBV21-1 ASSLSGRQWPYEQY
TRBJ2-1 TRBV6-5 ASSFSSGPYNEQF
TRBJ1-3 TRBV9 ASNRGSSGNTIY
TRBJ2-7 TRBV19 ASSSASASSYEQY
TRBJ2-1 TRBV5-5 ASSLEHYNEQF
TRBJ2-2 TRBV30 ARRLPNTGELF
TRBJ2-3 TRBV5-1 ASRGGQGWTDTQY
TRBJ2-5 TRBV5-4 ASRLAGLETQY
TRBJ2-7 TRBV27 ASSLSGTGVVFEQY
TRBJ2-2 TRBV6-6 ASSGARPYTGELF
TRBJ2-5 TRBV27 ASSLSWGRQETQY
TRBJ2-7 TRBV5-8 ASSLRPLGEQY
TRBJ1-5 TRBV19 ASSDGQGTNQPQH